The sequence of this TCR beta chain was determined in a study of blood T cell repertoires in COVID-19. The overall study: Material from acute and convalescent COVID-19 was sourced from the United States, Italy and Spain. From T cells, B-cell-depleted T cells, or PBMCs came the material, which was cDNA or gDNA.

Original handling: Amplification of reference gene primers was used by the study to estimate nucleated cell counts. Data came from immunoSEQ multiplex PCR; TCRdb stores just in-frame clones and leaves some out. V and J calls plus clone size are reproduced from that table; the DNA served to infer D and trimming. The table lists fewer than 90,000 clones, roughly 95% of them singletons. Sequencing was done on a sample of peripheral blood. This TCR came from a human donor with active COVID-19. The donor label of this sample is uncertain.

The CDR3 region is CASTLAGVIGEQYF. DNA of the CDR3: TGTGCCAGCACCCTAGCGGGAGTGATTGGCGAGCAGTACTTC. J is TRBJ2-7 and V is TRBV28; 10 positions match TRBD2. J lost 6 bases, V lost 7 bases, and 9 bases had no gene match. CDR3 length: 14 amino acids. From germline, CDR1 is MDHEN and CDR2 SYDVKM.